This T cell receptor beta chain was documented in a study of shared clonotypes between healthy human individuals. Study-level information: CD4 naive cells filled three plates per donor, CD4 memory three, CD8 naive two and CD8 memory one. Findings and limits, study-wide: Memory subsets generally showed smaller estimated richness than naive subsets did. In this cohort, only blood was sampled, and tissue repertoires likely differ.

A word on this clone: Its target is unknown.

CD45RO-negative cells were positively selected for CCR7, leaving out terminally differentiated effector memory CD45RA+ cells. At deep level, the assay was performed. Sequencing was performed with immunoSEQ multiplex PCR; in TCRdb, only in-frame clones are kept and a portion is missing. The sample gives approximately 2,000,000 clones, about 94% of which show up once; around 1.7% is in the top ten. This TCR derives from a man between 18 and 35 years old in good health. Some clones in this sample may be carry-over from other donors' samples. Sample: naive CD8+ T cells from PBMCs.

The CDR3 DNA is TGTGCCAGCACAGGGGGTGGCACTGAAGCTTTCTTT. Its protein product is CASTGGGTEAFF. This rearrangement joins TRBV5-6 to TRBJ1-1; 7 bases are a match to TRBD1. CDR1 is SGHDT, CDR2 YYEEEE, per germline. This CDR3 contains 12 residues. Trimming removed 6 bases from V and 4 bases from J; junction bases left unmatched: 3.